The T cell receptor (beta chain) described here comes from a study of blood T cell repertoires in COVID-19. Across the study: From the United States, Italy and Spain came samples of acute and convalescent COVID-19. PBMCs, B-cell-depleted T cells, or T cells provided the cDNA or gDNA that made up the material.

Germline V CDR1 and CDR2: SNHLY, FYNNEI. The CDR3 has 12 residues. V lost 4 bases to trimming and J lost 1 base, with 4 bases between them. To note about this clone: The sample holds other DNA sequences that translate to the same CDR3.

In the authors' methods: Scientists estimated how many nucleated cells there were by amplifying reference gene primers. The protocol was immunoSEQ multiplex PCR, while the TCRdb copy is restricted to in-frame clones and leaves out a portion. Clone size and V and J calls were adopted from that table, with D and trimming inferred from the DNA. This table has about 100,000 clones, 85% appearing once. The source is a woman aged 70-85 years with active or convalescent COVID-19. The sequenced material came from peripheral blood. The rearrangement joins TRBV2 to TRBJ1-1; no definite D call. This CDR3 is CASSGQNTEAFF. The CDR3 nucleotides are TGTGCCAGCAGTGGACAGAACACTGAAGCTTTCTTT.